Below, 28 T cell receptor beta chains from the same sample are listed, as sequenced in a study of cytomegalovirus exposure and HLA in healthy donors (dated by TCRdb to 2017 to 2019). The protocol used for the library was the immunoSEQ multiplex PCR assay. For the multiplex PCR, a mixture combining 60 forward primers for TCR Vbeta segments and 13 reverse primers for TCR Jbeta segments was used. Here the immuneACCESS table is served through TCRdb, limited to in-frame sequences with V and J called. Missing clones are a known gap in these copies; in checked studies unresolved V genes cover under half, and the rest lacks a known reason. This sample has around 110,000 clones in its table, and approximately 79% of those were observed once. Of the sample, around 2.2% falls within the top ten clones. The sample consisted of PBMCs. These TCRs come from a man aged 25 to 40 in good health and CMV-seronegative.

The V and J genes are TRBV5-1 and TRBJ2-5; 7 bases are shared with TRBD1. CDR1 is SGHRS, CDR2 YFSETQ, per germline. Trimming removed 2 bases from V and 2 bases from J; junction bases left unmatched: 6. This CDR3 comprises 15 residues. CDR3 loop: CASSFSPGQQETQYF. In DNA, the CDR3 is TGCGCCAGCAGCTTTTCGCCGGGACAGCAAGAGACCCAGTACTTC. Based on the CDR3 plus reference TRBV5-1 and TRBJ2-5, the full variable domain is KAGVTQTPRYLIKTRGQQVTLSCSPISGHRSVSWYQQTPGQGLQFLFEYFSETQRNKGNFPGRFSGRQFSNSRSEMNVSTLELGDSALYLCASSFSPGQQETQYFGPGTRLLVL.

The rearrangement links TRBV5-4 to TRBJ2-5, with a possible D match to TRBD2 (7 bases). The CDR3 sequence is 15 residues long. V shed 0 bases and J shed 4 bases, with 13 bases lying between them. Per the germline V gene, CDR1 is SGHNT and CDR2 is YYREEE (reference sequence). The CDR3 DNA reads TGTGCCAGCAGCTTGGGGGGGGGCCTAGTAGAGACCCAGTACTTC. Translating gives CASSLGGGLVETQYF.

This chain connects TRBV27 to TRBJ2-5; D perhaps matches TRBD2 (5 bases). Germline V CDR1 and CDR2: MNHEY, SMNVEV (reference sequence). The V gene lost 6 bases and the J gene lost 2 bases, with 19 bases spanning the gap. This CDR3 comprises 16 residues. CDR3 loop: CASSQRDPVDQETQYF. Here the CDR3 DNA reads TGTGCCAGCAGCCAGAGGGATCCGGTAGATCAAGAGACCCAGTACTTC.

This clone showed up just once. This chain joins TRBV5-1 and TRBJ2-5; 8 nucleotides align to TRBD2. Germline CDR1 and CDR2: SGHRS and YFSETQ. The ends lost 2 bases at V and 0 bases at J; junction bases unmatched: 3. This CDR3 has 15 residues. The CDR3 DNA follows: TGCGCCAGCAGCTTAGCGGGGGCCCACCAAGAGACCCAGTACTTC. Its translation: CASSLAGAHQETQYF.

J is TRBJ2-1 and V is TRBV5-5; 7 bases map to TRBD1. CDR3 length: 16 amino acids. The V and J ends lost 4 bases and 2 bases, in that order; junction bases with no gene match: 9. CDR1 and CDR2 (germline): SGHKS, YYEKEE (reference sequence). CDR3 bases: TGTGCCAGCAGCCCAAGGGGTGGGACAGCCTACAATGAGCAGTTCTTC. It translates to CASSPRGGTAYNEQFF. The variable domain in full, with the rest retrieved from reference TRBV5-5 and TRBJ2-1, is DAGVTQSPTHLIKTRGQQVTLRCSPISGHKSVSWYQQVLGQGPQFIFQYYEKEERGRGNFPDRFSARQFPNYSSELNVNALLLGDSALYLCASSPRGGTAYNEQFFGPGTRLTVL.

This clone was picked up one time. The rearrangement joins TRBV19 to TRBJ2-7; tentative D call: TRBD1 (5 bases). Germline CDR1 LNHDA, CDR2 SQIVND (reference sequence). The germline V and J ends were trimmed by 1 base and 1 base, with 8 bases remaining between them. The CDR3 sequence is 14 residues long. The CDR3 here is CASSIGPGSYEQYF. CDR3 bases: TGTGCCAGTAGTATAGGTCCAGGGTCCTACGAGCAGTACTTC. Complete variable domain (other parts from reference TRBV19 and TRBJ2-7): DGGITQSPKYLFRKEGQNVTLSCEQNLNHDAMYWYRQDPGQGLRLIYYSQIVNDFQKGDIAEGYSVSREKKESFPLTVTSAQKNPTAFYLCASSIGPGSYEQYFGPGTRLTVT.

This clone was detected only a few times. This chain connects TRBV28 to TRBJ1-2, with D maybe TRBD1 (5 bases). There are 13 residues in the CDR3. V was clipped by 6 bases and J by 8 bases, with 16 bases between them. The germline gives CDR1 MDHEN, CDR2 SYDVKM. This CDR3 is CASRTISGRGYTF. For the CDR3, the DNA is TGTGCCAGCAGAACGATCTCAGGGAGGGGCTACACCTTC.

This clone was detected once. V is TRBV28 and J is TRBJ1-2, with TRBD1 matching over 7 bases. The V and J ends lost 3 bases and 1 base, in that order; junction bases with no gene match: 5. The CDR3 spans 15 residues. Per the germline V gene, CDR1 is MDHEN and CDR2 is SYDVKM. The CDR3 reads CASSFRDRINYGYTF. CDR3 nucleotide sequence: TGTGCCAGCAGTTTTCGGGACAGAATTAACTATGGCTACACCTTC.

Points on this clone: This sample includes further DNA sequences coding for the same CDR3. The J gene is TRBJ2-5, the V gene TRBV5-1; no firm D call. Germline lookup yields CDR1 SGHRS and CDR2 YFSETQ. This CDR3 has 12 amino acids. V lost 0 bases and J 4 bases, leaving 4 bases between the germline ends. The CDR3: CASSLAGETQYF. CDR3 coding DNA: TGCGCCAGCAGCTTGGCCGGAGAGACCCAGTACTTC.

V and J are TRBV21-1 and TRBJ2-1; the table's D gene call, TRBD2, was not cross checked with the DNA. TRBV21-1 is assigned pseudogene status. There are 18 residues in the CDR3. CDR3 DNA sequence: TGTGCCAGCAGCAAATTCAGACCGGGAAACCTATCTGACAATGAGCAGTTCTTC. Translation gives CASSKFRPGNLSDNEQFF.

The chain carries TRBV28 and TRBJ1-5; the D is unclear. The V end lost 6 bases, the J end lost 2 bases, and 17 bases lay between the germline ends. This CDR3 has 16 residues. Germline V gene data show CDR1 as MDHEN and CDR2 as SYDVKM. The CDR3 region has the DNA TGTGCCAGCAGCCACTGGGAGGGTTTCGGCAATCAGCCCCAGCATTTT. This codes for CASSHWEGFGNQPQHF.

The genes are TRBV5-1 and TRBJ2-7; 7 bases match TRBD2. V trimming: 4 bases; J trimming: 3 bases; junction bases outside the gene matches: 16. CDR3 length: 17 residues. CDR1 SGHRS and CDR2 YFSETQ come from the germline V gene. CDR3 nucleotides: TGCGCCAGCAGCAGGGGTACTCAAGGGTCGGGGGGCTACGAGCAGTACTTC. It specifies CASSRGTQGSGGYEQYF.

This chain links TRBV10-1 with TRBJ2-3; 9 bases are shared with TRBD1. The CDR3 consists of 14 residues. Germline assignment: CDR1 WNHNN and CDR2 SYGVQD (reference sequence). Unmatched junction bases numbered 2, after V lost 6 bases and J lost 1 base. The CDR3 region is CASSTGGGTDTQYF. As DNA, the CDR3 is TGCGCCAGCAGCACAGGGGGCGGCACAGATACGCAGTATTTT.

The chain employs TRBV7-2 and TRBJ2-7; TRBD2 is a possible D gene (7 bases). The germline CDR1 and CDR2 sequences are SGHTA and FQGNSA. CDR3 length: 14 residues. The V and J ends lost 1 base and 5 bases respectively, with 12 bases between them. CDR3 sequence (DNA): TGTGCCAGCAGCTTAGACCAGGGGAGGGACGAGCAGTACTTC. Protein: CASSLDQGRDEQYF.

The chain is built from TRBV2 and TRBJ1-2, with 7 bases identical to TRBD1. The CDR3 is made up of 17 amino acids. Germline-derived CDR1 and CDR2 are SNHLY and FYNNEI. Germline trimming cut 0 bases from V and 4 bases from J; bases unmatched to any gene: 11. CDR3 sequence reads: CASSEALLVTGTYGYTF. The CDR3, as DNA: TGTGCCAGCAGTGAAGCGCTTCTGGTGACAGGGACCTATGGCTACACCTTC.

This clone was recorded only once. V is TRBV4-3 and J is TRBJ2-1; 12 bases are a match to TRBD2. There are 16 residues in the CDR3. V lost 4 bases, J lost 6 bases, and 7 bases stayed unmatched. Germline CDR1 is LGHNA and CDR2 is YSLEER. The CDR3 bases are TGCGCCAGCAGCCGCATGACTAGCGGGGGCGTCAATGAGCAGTTCTTC. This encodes CASSRMTSGGVNEQFF.

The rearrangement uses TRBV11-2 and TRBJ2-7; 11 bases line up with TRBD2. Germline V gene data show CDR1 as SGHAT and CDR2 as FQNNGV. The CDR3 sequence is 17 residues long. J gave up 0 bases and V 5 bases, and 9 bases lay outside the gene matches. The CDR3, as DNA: TGTGCCAGCAGCCAGCGACTAGCGGGGAGCCACTCCTACGAGCAGTACTTC. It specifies CASSQRLAGSHSYEQYF.

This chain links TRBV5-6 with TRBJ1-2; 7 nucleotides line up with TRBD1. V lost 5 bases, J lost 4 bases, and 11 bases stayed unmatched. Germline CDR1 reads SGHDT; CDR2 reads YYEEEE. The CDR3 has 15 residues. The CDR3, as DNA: TGTGCCAGCAGTTTGCCAAGGGACAGCGGCTATGGCTACACCTTC. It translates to CASSLPRDSGYGYTF.

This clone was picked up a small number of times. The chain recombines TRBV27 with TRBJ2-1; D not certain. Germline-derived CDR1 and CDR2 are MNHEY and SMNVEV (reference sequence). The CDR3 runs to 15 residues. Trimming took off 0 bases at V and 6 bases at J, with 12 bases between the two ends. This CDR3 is CASSLSSTDFNEQFF. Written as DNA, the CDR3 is TGTGCCAGCAGTTTATCCTCGACTGATTTCAATGAGCAGTTCTTC.

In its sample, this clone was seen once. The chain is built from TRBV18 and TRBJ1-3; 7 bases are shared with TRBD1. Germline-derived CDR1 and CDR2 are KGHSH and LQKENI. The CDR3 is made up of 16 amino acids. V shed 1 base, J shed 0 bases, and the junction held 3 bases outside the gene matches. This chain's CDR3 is CASSPQQGDSGNTIYF. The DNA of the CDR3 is TGTGCCAGCTCACCACAGCAGGGGGACTCTGGAAACACCATATATTTT.

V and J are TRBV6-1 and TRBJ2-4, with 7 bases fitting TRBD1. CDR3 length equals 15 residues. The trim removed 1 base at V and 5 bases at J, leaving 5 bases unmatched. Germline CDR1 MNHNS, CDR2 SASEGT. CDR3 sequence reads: CASSEVMGTENIQYF. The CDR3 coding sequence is TGTGCCAGCAGTGAAGTGATGGGGACAGAAAACATTCAGTACTTC.

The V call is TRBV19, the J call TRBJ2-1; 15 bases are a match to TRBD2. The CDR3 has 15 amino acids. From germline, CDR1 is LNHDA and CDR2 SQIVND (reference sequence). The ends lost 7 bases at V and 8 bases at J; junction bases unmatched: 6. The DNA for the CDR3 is TGTGCCAGTATTCGGACTAGCGGGGGGGACGATGAGCAGTTCTTC. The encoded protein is CASIRTSGGDDEQFF.

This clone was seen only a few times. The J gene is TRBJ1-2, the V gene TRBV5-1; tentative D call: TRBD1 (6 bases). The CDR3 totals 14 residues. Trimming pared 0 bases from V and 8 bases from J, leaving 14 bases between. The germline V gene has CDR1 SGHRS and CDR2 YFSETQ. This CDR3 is CASSLARGARGYTF. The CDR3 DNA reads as TGCGCCAGCAGCTTGGCTCGGGGGGCGCGGGGCTACACCTTC. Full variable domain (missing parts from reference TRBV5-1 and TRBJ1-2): KAGVTQTPRYLIKTRGQQVTLSCSPISGHRSVSWYQQTPGQGLQFLFEYFSETQRNKGNFPGRFSGRQFSNSRSEMNVSTLELGDSALYLCASSLARGARGYTFGSGTRLTVV.

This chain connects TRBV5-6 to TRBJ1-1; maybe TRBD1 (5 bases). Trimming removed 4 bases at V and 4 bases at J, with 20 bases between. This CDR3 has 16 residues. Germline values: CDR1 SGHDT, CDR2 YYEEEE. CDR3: CASSLDRTLPGTEAFF. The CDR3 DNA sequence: TGTGCCAGCAGCCTCGACCGGACATTGCCCGGCACTGAAGCTTTCTTT.

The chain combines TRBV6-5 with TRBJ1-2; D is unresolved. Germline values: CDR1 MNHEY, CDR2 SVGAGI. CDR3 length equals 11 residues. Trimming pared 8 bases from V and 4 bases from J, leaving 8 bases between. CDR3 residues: CASVGLYGYTF. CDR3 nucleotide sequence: TGTGCCAGCGTCGGTCTCTATGGCTACACCTTC.

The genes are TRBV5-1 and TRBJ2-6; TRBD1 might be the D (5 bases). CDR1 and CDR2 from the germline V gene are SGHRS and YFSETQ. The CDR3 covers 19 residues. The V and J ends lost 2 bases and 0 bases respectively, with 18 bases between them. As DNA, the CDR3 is TGCGCCAGCAGCTTTCCTTACAGGATTAATAGCTCTGGGGCCAACGTCCTGACTTTC. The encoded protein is CASSFPYRINSSGANVLTF.

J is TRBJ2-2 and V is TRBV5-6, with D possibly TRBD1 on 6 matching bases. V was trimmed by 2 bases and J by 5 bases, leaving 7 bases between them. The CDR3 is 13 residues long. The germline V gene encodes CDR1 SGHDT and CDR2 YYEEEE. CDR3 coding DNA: TGTGCCAGCAGCTTCACAGGGACCGGGGAGCTGTTTTTT. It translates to CASSFTGTGELFF. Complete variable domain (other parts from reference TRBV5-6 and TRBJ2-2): DAGVTQSPTHLIKTRGQQVTLRCSPKSGHDTVSWYQQALGQGPQFIFQYYEEEERQRGNFPDRFSGHQFPNYSSELNVNALLLGDSALYLCASSFTGTGELFFGEGSRLTVL.

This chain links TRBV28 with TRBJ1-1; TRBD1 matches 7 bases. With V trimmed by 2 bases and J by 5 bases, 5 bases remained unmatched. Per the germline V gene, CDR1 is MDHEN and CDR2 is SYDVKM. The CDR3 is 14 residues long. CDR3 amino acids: CASSLRTGGTEAFF. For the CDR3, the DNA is TGTGCCAGCAGTTTACGGACAGGAGGGACTGAAGCTTTCTTT. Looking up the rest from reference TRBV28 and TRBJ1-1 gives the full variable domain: DVKVTQSSRYLVKRTGEKVFLECVQDMDHENMFWYRQDPGLGLRLIYFSYDVKMKEKGDIPEGYSVSREKKERFSLILESASTNQTSMYLCASSLRTGGTEAFFGQGTRLTVV.